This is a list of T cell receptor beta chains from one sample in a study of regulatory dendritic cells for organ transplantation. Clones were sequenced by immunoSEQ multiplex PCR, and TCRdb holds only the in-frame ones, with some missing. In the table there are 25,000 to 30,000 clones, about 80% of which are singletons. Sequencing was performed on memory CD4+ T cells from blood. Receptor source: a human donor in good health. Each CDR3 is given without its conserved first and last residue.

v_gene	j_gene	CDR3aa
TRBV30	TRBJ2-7	AWSVWAGTSYEQY
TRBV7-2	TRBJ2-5	ASSLGPKETQY
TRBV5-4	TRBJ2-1	ASSLVGGGLNNEQF
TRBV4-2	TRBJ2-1	ASSQHSGVEQF
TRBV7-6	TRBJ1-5	ASSLTRAGPQH
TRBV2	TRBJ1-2	ASSEEGFFNYGYT
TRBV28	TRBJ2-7	ASRISGARSYEQY
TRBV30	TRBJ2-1	AWSTGASGLYNEQF
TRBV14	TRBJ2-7	ASSQVDRGATQY
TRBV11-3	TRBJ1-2	ASSWRGPRGQEDGYT
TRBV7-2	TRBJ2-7	ASSVSGTGGSEQY
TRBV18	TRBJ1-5	ASSPQESQPQH
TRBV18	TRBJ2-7	ASSSGRDYEQY
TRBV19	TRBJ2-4	ASTTRRSGQEKNIQY
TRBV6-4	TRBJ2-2	ASSAKGTGELF
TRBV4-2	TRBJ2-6	ASSQEGGTGANVLT
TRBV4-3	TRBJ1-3	ASSRQVSGNTIY
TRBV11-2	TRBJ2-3	ASSLPVVATQY
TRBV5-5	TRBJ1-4	ASSFDSFNEKLF
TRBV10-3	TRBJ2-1	AISGEGASYNEQF
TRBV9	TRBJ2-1	ASSVASGRTNEQF
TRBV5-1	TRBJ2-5	ASSLSQEETQY
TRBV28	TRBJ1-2	ASSLFYGYT
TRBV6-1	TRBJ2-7	ASIWDSGGTYEQY
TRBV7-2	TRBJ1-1	ASSFMGARNTEAF
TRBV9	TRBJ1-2	ASSVVSTGAYGYT
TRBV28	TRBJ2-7	ASSLIGLQQY
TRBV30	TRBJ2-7	AWSGGADVIYEQY